The next 4 T cell receptor beta chains were all read from a single sample in a study of blood T cell repertoires in COVID-19. Here immunoSEQ multiplex PCR was the method, and the copy in TCRdb shows in-frame clones only, minus some. The data hold roughly 310,000 clones, with 88% observed a single time. The sequenced sample consisted of peripheral blood. These receptors were taken from a woman in her forties or fifties with active or convalescent COVID-19.

This clone came up once. J is TRBJ1-2 and V is TRBV14, with D possibly matching TRBD1 (5 bases). The germline V gene encodes CDR1 SGHDN and CDR2 FVKESK. Between the trimmed V and J ends, which lost 1 base and 5 bases, there was a span of 11 bases. CDR3 length equals 14 residues. CDR3 residues: CASSQGAGPYGYTF. In DNA form, the CDR3 reads TGTGCCAGCAGCCAAGGGGCAGGGCCTTATGGCTACACCTTC. Based on the CDR3 plus reference TRBV14 and TRBJ1-2, the full variable domain is EAGVTQFPSHSVIEKGQTVTLRCDPISGHDNLYWYRRVMGKEIKFLLHFVKESKQDESGMPNNRFLAERTGGTYSTLKVQPAELEDSGVYFCASSQGAGPYGYTFGSGTRLTVV.

The chain employs TRBV30 and TRBJ1-1; TRBD1 matches at 8 bases. V lost 5 bases, J lost 5 bases, and 7 bases stayed unmatched. Germline CDR1 and CDR2: GTSNPN and SVGIG (reference sequence). There are 13 residues in the CDR3. CDR3 region: CAWDSRGRTEAFF. The CDR3 region has the DNA TGTGCCTGGGATTCCAGGGGGCGGACTGAAGCTTTCTTT. Full variable domain (outside the CDR3, taken from reference TRBV30 and TRBJ1-1): SQTIHQWPATLVQPVGSPLSLECTVEGTSNPNLYWYRQAAGRGLQLLFYSVGIGQISSEVPQNLSASRPQDRQFILSSKKLLLSDSGFYLCAWDSRGRTEAFFGQGTRLTVV.

The chain is built from TRBV5-1 and TRBJ2-7, with 7 bases lining up with TRBD1. The junction had 8 bases not matched to a gene; V was cut back by 0 bases and J by 2 bases. The germline V gene has CDR1 SGHRS and CDR2 YFSETQ. This CDR3 spans 16 amino acids. The CDR3 region is CASSLADSGGAYEQYF. The CDR3 bases are TGCGCCAGCAGCTTGGCCGACTCAGGGGGTGCCTACGAGCAGTACTTC.

This chain connects TRBV6-5 to TRBJ1-1, with D maybe TRBD1 (6 bases). V was pared by 7 bases and J by 11 bases, with 20 bases between. CDR1 is MNHEY and CDR2 is SVGAGI in the germline V gene. The CDR3 has 13 amino acids. For the CDR3, the DNA is TGTGCCAGCATGATTCAGGGGCAAACTTTGGCTTTCTTT. Its protein product is CASMIQGQTLAFF.